A selection of T cell receptor beta chains follows, all from one sample in a study of immune evolution from preneoplasia to lung adenocarcinoma. The repertoire was sequenced with immunoSEQ multiplex PCR; TCRdb's copy has only in-frame clones and lacks some. The sample has over 11,000 clones, approximately 80% seen once. Sequencing was done on a sample of FFPE minimally invasive lung adenocarcinoma tissue. These TCRs come from a person aged 65 to 85 with lung adenocarcinoma. The CDR3 runs from the conserved cysteine through the conserved F or W. D genes are given only for firm matches. Size values are once, few and many counts, or a class for expanded clones, and some rows have none.

NA	TRBV5-6	TRBD1	TRBJ1-1	TGTGCCAGCAGCTCCAGGGGGCGCGGGAACACTGAAGCTTTCTTT	CASSSRGRGNTEAFF
NA	TRBV7-3	NA	TRBJ2-5	TGTGCCAGCAGCCCAACTAGCAGCCAAGAGACCCAGTACTTC	CASSPTSSQETQYF
NA	TRBV30	TRBD1	TRBJ1-6	TGTGCCTGGGCCGGGACAGGGGTTTCACCCCTCCACTTT	CAWAGTGVSPLHF
NA	TRBV30	TRBD1	TRBJ1-1	TGTGCCCTCGGACAGGGACCTGAAGCTTTCTTT	CALGQGPEAFF
NA	TRBV7-2	TRBD2	TRBJ2-3	TGTGCCAGCAGCTTAGCCGGCGGGGGGTCGCAGTATTTT	CASSLAGGGSQYF
NA	TRBV21-1	NA	TRBJ2-7	TGTGCCAGCGGTCGAGCGGGATCCCACTACGAGCAGTACTTC	CASGRAGSHYEQYF
NA	TRBV6-5	NA	TRBJ2-1	TGTGCCAGCACACCACCAGGGAGATACAATGAGCAGTTCTTC	CASTPPGRYNEQFF
once	TRBV7-2	NA	TRBJ2-7	TGTGCCAGCAGCTTTCGGTTGACCGAGCAGTACTTC	CASSFRLTEQYF
NA	TRBV10-2	NA	TRBJ1-2	TGCGCCACTTGGAAGTCCGGGATTTATGGCTACACCTTC	CATWKSGIYGYTF
NA	TRBV28	NA	TRBJ1-5	TGTGCCAGCAGTTTATCCCCATTAGGGGTTGGGCCCCAGCATTTT	CASSLSPLGVGPQHF
NA	TRBV5-8	NA	TRBJ1-4	TGTGCCAGCAGCTTGGGGACTGGGCCTAATGAAAAACTGTTTTTT	CASSLGTGPNEKLFF
NA	TRBV30	TRBD2	TRBJ2-1	TGTGCCTGGAGTTATGGGGCGGGGGTTGATGAGCAGTTCTTC	CAWSYGAGVDEQFF
NA	TRBV27	NA	TRBJ1-1	TGTGCCAGCAGTTGGAGGGAGGAAACTGAAGCTTTCTTT	CASSWREETEAFF
NA	TRBV5-4	TRBD1	TRBJ1-1	TGTGCCAGCAGCTGGGACAGGAACACTGAAGCTTTCTTT	CASSWDRNTEAFF
NA	TRBV30	NA	TRBJ1-2	TGTGCCTGGAGAGGAGAGAACTATGGCTACACCTTC	CAWRGENYGYTF
NA	TRBV16	NA	TRBJ1-6	TGTGCCAGCAGCCAATTCGGGCAGCCCTATAATTCACCCCTCCACTTT	CASSQFGQPYNSPLHF
NA	TRBV30	NA	TRBJ1-6	TGTGCCTGGAGTTCAGGGCTCGACAATTCACCCCTCCACTTT	CAWSSGLDNSPLHF
NA	TRBV7-3	TRBD2	TRBJ2-1	TGTGCCAGCAGCTTCGGGACTAGCGGAGTCAATGAGCAGTTCTTC	CASSFGTSGVNEQFF
NA	TRBV2	TRBD1	TRBJ1-1	TGTGCCAGCGACAGGGTGGGCACTGAAGCTTTCTTT	CASDRVGTEAFF
NA	TRBV6-6	NA	TRBJ1-6	TGTGCCAGCAGCCAACAGAGGAATTCACCCCTCCACTTT	CASSQQRNSPLHF
few	TRBV30	TRBD2	TRBJ2-1	TGTGCCTGGAGTGTGGGACTAGCTAACAATGAGCAGTTCTTC	CAWSVGLANNEQFF
NA	TRBV18	NA	TRBJ2-7	TGTGCCAGCTCGCCAGGGGGGCAGGCCTACGAGCAGTACTTC	CASSPGGQAYEQYF
NA	TRBV11-2	TRBD1	TRBJ1-3	TGTGCCAGCAGCCCCTGGACAGGGAGTGGAAACACCATATATTTT	CASSPWTGSGNTIYF
once	TRBV2	NA	TRBJ1-2	TGTGCCAGCAGTGAAGTACGGAACTATGGCTACACCTTC	CASSEVRNYGYTF
NA	TRBV5-1	TRBD2	TRBJ2-3	TGCGCCAGCAGCACCGGGACTAGCGTTAGCACAGATACGCAGTATTTT	CASSTGTSVSTDTQYF
NA	TRBV23-1	TRBD2	TRBJ2-1	TGCGCCAGCAGTCCCACGGGACTAGCGGGAGGAGGGCCTTGTGAGCAGTTCTTC	CASSPTGLAGGGPCEQFF